These T cell receptor beta chains were read from a single sample in a study of shared clonotypes between healthy human individuals. The repertoire was sequenced with immunoSEQ multiplex PCR; TCRdb's copy has only in-frame clones and lacks some. The sample includes about 710,000 clones, 73% seen only once; the top ten take 1.5% to 2%. Input material: memory CD4+ T cells sorted from blood. The receptors derive from a woman under 40 in good health. Both conserved end residues are part of each CDR3. The order of the fields is D gene, clone size, V gene, J gene, CDR3 DNA, CDR3 protein. The D gene is left open where the match is weak. Where a row states a size, it is once, few, many or the class of an expanded clone; other rows omit it.

D: TRBD2; size: few; V: TRBV7-9; J: TRBJ2-5; DNA: TGTGCCAGCAGCTTGGGCGGGAGCGGGGAGACCCAGTACTTC; CDR3: CASSLGGSGETQYF
D: TRBD2; size: -; V: TRBV7-9; J: TRBJ2-3; DNA: TGTGCCAGCAGCTCTCGCGGGAGGGGGACGGATACGCAGTATTTT; CDR3: CASSSRGRGTDTQYF
D: -; size: -; V: TRBV6-1; J: TRBJ1-1; DNA: TGTGCCGTAACCTCATTGAACACTGAAGCTTTCTTT; CDR3: CAVTSLNTEAFF
D: TRBD1; size: -; V: TRBV2; J: TRBJ1-5; DNA: TGTGCCAGCAGTGAAGAACAGGGGATTCAGCCCCAGCATTTT; CDR3: CASSEEQGIQPQHF
D: -; size: -; V: TRBV10-2; J: TRBJ1-1; DNA: TGCGCCAGCAGTGAATGGGGGCGCGGCACTGAAGCTTTCTTT; CDR3: CASSEWGRGTEAFF
D: -; size: -; V: TRBV6-4; J: TRBJ2-3; DNA: TGTGCCAGCAGTGACTCAGTCCAGGCTGCAGATACGCAGTATTTT; CDR3: CASSDSVQAADTQYF
D: TRBD1; size: -; V: TRBV11-2; J: TRBJ1-1; DNA: TGTGCCAGCAGCTTAAGAGGGACAGCGCTCACTGAAGCTTTCTTT; CDR3: CASSLRGTALTEAFF
D: -; size: -; V: TRBV6-5; J: TRBJ1-4; DNA: TGTGCCAGCAATCCTCGACGTATAGGGGGGGAAAAACTGTTTTTT; CDR3: CASNPRRIGGEKLFF
D: -; size: -; V: TRBV11-3; J: TRBJ1-2; DNA: TGTGCCAGCAGCCCCGCAGGGCTCGGTCGTAATGGCTACACCTTC; CDR3: CASSPAGLGRNGYTF
D: TRBD2; size: many; V: TRBV5-4; J: TRBJ2-1; DNA: TGTGCCAGCAGCTTCCCCCTGTCGGGACTAGCGGGAGTCCATGAGCAGTTCTTC; CDR3: CASSFPLSGLAGVHEQFF
D: -; size: -; V: TRBV5-1; J: TRBJ2-3; DNA: TGCGCCAGCAGCCCCAGGGGATTCAGCACAGATACGCAGTATTTT; CDR3: CASSPRGFSTDTQYF
D: TRBD2; size: -; V: TRBV4-1; J: TRBJ2-1; DNA: TGCGCCAGCAGCCCCCTTAGCGGGTACAATGAGCAGTTCTTC; CDR3: CASSPLSGYNEQFF
D: -; size: -; V: TRBV11-2; J: TRBJ2-1; DNA: TGTGCCAGCAGAGCAGGACTCAACAATGAGCAGTTCTTC; CDR3: CASRAGLNNEQFF
D: -; size: -; V: TRBV19; J: TRBJ2-4; DNA: TGTGCCAGTAGTATAAGCGAGGGCCCCCAAAACATTCAGTACTTC; CDR3: CASSISEGPQNIQYF
D: -; size: -; V: TRBV7-6; J: TRBJ2-7; DNA: TGTGCCAGCAGCTTAGTGAACGGCGAGCAGTACTTC; CDR3: CASSLVNGEQYF
D: -; size: -; V: TRBV19; J: TRBJ1-4; DNA: TGTGCCAGTAGACTGGGTACTAATGAAAAACTGTTTTTT; CDR3: CASRLGTNEKLFF
D: -; size: -; V: TRBV11-2; J: TRBJ2-7; DNA: TGTGCCAGCAGCCCTTCCCAGGGGGGTGCGACCTACGAGCAGTACTTC; CDR3: CASSPSQGGATYEQYF
D: -; size: -; V: TRBV5-4; J: TRBJ2-1; DNA: TGTGCCAGCAGCTTGCGGGAGCTCCAGTACAATGAGCAGTTCTTC; CDR3: CASSLRELQYNEQFF
D: -; size: -; V: TRBV19; J: TRBJ2-5; DNA: TGTGCCAGTACCGGGACGGCTAAAGAGACCCAGTACTTC; CDR3: CASTGTAKETQYF
D: -; size: -; V: TRBV28; J: TRBJ2-7; DNA: TGTGCCAGCAGTCCCCCGGGGGTTCAGTACTTC; CDR3: CASSPPGVQYF
D: -; size: -; V: TRBV13; J: TRBJ1-1; DNA: TGTGCCAGCAGCTTCGAGATTGAAGCTTTCTTT; CDR3: CASSFEIEAFF
D: -; size: -; V: TRBV6-4; J: TRBJ1-5; DNA: TGTGCCAGCAGTGCAGGGCCTAATCAGCCCCAGCATTTT; CDR3: CASSAGPNQPQHF
D: -; size: few; V: TRBV30; J: TRBJ1-3; DNA: TGTGCCTGGAGTGTAGATCTTCGAAACACCATATATTTT; CDR3: CAWSVDLRNTIYF
D: -; size: -; V: TRBV28; J: TRBJ2-7; DNA: TGTGCCAGCAGAAACCAGGGATCGAGCTACGAGCAGTACTTC; CDR3: CASRNQGSSYEQYF
D: -; size: once; V: TRBV18; J: TRBJ1-4; DNA: TGTGCCAGCTCACTCGCCGGGACGACCTCAAGACTTAATGAAAAACTGTTTTTT; CDR3: CASSLAGTTSRLNEKLFF
D: -; size: -; V: TRBV19; J: TRBJ2-1; DNA: TGTGCCAGTACGAACGTTGGTGGGGTCAATGAGCAGTTCTTC; CDR3: CASTNVGGVNEQFF
D: -; size: -; V: TRBV20-1; J: TRBJ2-4; DNA: TGCAGTGCTAGAGATGAGCTTTTTCAGTACTTC; CDR3: CSARDELFQYF
D: -; size: -; V: TRBV7-2; J: TRBJ1-1; DNA: TGTGCCAGCAGCCGTTCGAGTGGACTAAGGAGTGTAGCTTTCTTT; CDR3: CASSRSSGLRSVAFF
D: TRBD1; size: -; V: TRBV5-1; J: TRBJ1-6; DNA: TGCGCCAGCAGCTACGGGACAGTCAACTCCTATAATTCACCCCTCCACTTT; CDR3: CASSYGTVNSYNSPLHF
D: -; size: -; V: TRBV11-2; J: TRBJ2-7; DNA: TGTGCCAGCAGCTTAGTCTTTGGGGCTAAGTACGAGCAGTACTTC; CDR3: CASSLVFGAKYEQYF
D: -; size: -; V: TRBV2; J: TRBJ1-4; DNA: TGTGCCAGCAGTGGGCAGAGTTTTAATGAAAAACTGTTTTTT; CDR3: CASSGQSFNEKLFF
D: -; size: -; V: TRBV10-3; J: TRBJ2-7; DNA: TGTGCCATCAGTGAGTCGAGAGCCAGGAGATCCTACGAGCAGTACTTC; CDR3: CAISESRARRSYEQYF
D: -; size: -; V: TRBV10-3; J: TRBJ2-7; DNA: TGTGCCATCAGCCCCGGAGGCGTGCCCTCCTACGAGCAGTACTTC; CDR3: CAISPGGVPSYEQYF